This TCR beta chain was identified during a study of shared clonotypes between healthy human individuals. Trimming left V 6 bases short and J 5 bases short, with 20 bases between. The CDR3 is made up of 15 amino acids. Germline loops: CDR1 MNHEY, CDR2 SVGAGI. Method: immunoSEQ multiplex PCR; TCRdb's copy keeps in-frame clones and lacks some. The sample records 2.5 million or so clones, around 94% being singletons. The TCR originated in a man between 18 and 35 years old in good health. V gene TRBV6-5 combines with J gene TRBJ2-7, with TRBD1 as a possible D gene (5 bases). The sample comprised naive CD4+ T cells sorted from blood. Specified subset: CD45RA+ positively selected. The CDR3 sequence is CASSRSPRAQNEQYF. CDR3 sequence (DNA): TGTGCCAGCAGCCGAAGTCCCAGGGCTCAAAACGAGCAGTACTTC.